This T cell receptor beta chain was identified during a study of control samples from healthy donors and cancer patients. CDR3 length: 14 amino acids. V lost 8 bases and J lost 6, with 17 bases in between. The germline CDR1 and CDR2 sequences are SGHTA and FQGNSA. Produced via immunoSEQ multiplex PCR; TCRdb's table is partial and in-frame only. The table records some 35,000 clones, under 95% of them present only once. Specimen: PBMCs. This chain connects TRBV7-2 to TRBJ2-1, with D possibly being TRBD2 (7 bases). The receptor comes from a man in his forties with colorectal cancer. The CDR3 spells CASAPWGGRNEQFF. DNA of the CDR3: TGTGCCAGCGCTCCTTGGGGGGGCCGCAATGAGCAGTTCTTC.